Listed here are 22 T cell receptor beta chains from one sample, sequenced in a study of control samples from healthy donors and cancer patients. Method: immunoSEQ multiplex PCR; TCRdb's copy keeps in-frame clones and lacks some. This repertoire shows approximately 110,000 clones, roughly 92% found once; its top ten account for 6% to 8.5%. The specimen sequenced was blood. The source of these receptors is a woman under 30 in good health.

This chain uses TRBV6-5 with TRBJ2-4; possible D gene TRBD2, 5 bases. Per germline, CDR1 MNHEY and CDR2 SVGAGI. V gave up 8 bases and J gave up 2 bases, with 16 bases separating them. The CDR3 is 15 amino acids. The CDR3 bases are TGTGCCAGCTCGAACACAGCGGACCCCAAAAACATTCAGTACTTC. Protein: CASSNTADPKNIQYF.

Only a few counts were recorded for this clone. The sample has other DNA sequences that encode this CDR3 too. The chain couples TRBV7-8 to TRBJ1-3; D unresolved. Germline V gives CDR1 SGHVS, CDR2 FQNEAQ. Trimming left V 3 bases short and J 0 bases short, with 6 bases between. The CDR3 extends over 14 amino acids. The chain's CDR3 is CASSFTVSGNTIYF. DNA for the CDR3: TGTGCCAGCAGCTTTACAGTCTCTGGAAACACCATATATTTT.

This clone was detected a few times. The rearrangement links TRBV7-8 to TRBJ1-6, with D maybe TRBD1 (5 bases). The CDR3 is 19 amino acids. Germline V gene lookup returns CDR1 SGHVS and CDR2 FQNEAQ. Trimming removed 1 base from V and 10 bases from J, with 26 bases in between. Here the CDR3 reads CASSLVRPAGQRLGSPLHF. CDR3 DNA: TGTGCCAGCAGCTTAGTGCGTCCGGCAGGGCAAAGATTAGGATCACCCCTCCACTTT.

This chain joins TRBV27 and TRBJ2-3, with a weak D call TRBD1 (5 bases). This CDR3 contains 15 residues. The germline gives CDR1 MNHEY, CDR2 SMNVEV (reference sequence). V lost 2 bases to trimming and J lost 11 bases, with 20 bases between them. The CDR3: CASSLVSGPTDGQYF. The DNA for the CDR3 is TGTGCCAGCAGTTTAGTTTCAGGGCCCACAGATGGGCAGTATTTT.

The V and J genes are TRBV21-1 and TRBJ1-2. TRBV21-1 is labeled a pseudogene. The CDR3 extends over 15 amino acids. CDR3: CASSTAGGWLYGYTF. The CDR3 DNA reads TGTGCCAGCAGCACAGCGGGGGGGTGGCTCTATGGCTACACCTTC.

V usage is TRBV27 and J usage is TRBJ2-7, with 8 positions matching TRBD1. Trimming cost V 2 bases and J 4 bases; bases outside gene matches: 7. This CDR3 region has 15 residues. The germline CDR1 and CDR2 sequences are MNHEY and SMNVEV (reference sequence). CDR3 amino acids: CASSLKGTGEYEQYF. The CDR3 DNA is TGTGCCAGCAGTTTAAAAGGGACAGGCGAGTACGAGCAGTACTTC.

The rearrangement joins TRBV4-1 to TRBJ1-3; D ambiguous. Germline loops: CDR1 MGHRA, CDR2 YSYEKL. The CDR3 sequence is 15 residues long. Deletions cut 3 bases from V and 0 bases from J, with 9 bases between. CDR3 coding DNA: TGCGCCAGCAGCCAGCCCTACAACTCTGGAAACACCATATATTTT. Residues: CASSQPYNSGNTIYF.

This sequence joins TRBV29-1 and TRBJ1-1; unclear D gene. The CDR3 loop spans 14 amino acids. Trimming shortened V by 4 bases and J by 2 bases, and 14 bases separated the two germline ends. The germline gives CDR1 SQVTM, CDR2 ANQGSEA. Written as DNA, the CDR3 is TGCAGCGTTGGGTCGGGTATACCCAACACTGAAGCTTTCTTT. Protein product: CSVGSGIPNTEAFF.

The table lists this clone with a count of one. The chain combines TRBV30 with TRBJ2-5; no firm D call. Germline V CDR1 and CDR2: GTSNPN, SVGIG (reference sequence). The CDR3 totals 12 residues. V was trimmed by 1 base and J by 7 bases, leaving 10 bases between them. CDR3 sequence: CAWSDFPGTQYF. The CDR3 region has the DNA TGTGCCTGGAGTGATTTCCCAGGGACCCAGTACTTC. The full variable domain, in which reference TRBV30 and TRBJ2-5 provide the parts outside the CDR3, is SQTIHQWPATLVQPVGSPLSLECTVEGTSNPNLYWYRQAAGRGLQLLFYSVGIGQISSEVPQNLSASRPQDRQFILSSKKLLLSDSGFYLCAWSDFPGTQYFGPGTRLLVL.

The rearrangement joins TRBV19 to TRBJ1-2, with a possible D match to TRBD1 (6 bases). V was clipped by 1 base and J by 8 bases, with 14 bases between them. The CDR3 is 14 residues long. Germline V lookup: CDR1 LNHDA, CDR2 SQIVND (reference sequence). For the CDR3, the DNA is TGTGCCAGTAGTATAGGGGGGGCATCTCGAGGCTACACCTTC. It yields the protein CASSIGGASRGYTF.

This sequence joins TRBV7-2 and TRBJ1-1; 8 nucleotides line up with TRBD1. Germline V gene lookup returns CDR1 SGHTA and CDR2 FQGNSA. The V segment lost 1 base and the J segment 1 base; nucleotides outside the gene matches: 8. The CDR3 length is 17 residues. The CDR3 bases are TGTGCCAGCAGCTTAGAGTTGCGACAGGGGAGGAACACTGAAGCTTTCTTT. Encoded protein: CASSLELRQGRNTEAFF.

The chain is built from TRBV30 and TRBJ1-6; 7 bases line up with TRBD1. This CDR3 contains 16 residues. Germline CDR1 GTSNPN, CDR2 SVGIG (reference sequence). J was trimmed by 2 bases and V by 0 bases; bases with no gene match: 4. DNA of the CDR3: TGTGCCTGGAGTGTACAAGGGGGCACCTATAATTCACCCCTCCACTTT. The encoded protein is CAWSVQGGTYNSPLHF.

The genes are TRBV7-9 and TRBJ1-4, with 9 bases matching TRBD1. Germline loops: CDR1 SEHNR, CDR2 FQNEAQ (reference sequence). The V and J ends lost 5 bases and 4 bases, in that order; junction bases with no gene match: 2. This CDR3 spans 14 amino acids. This CDR3 reads CASSPGQGNEKLFF. The CDR3 coding sequence is TGTGCCAGCAGCCCGGGACAGGGTAATGAAAAACTGTTTTTT.

V is TRBV7-8 and J is TRBJ2-7; D is uncertain. The germline V gene has CDR1 SGHVS and CDR2 FQNEAQ. The CDR3 contains 13 residues. V was pared by 8 bases and J by 0 bases, with 11 bases between. DNA of the CDR3: TGTGCCAGCGTTGTCCTCGGCTCCTACGAGCAGTACTTC. This translates into CASVVLGSYEQYF.

This chain uses TRBV11-2 with TRBJ2-7, with TRBD1 matching over 11 bases. CDR3 length equals 14 residues. CDR1 SGHAT and CDR2 FQNNGV come from the germline V gene. V was pared by 2 bases and J by 6 bases, with 3 bases of the junction left unmatched. The DNA of the CDR3 is TGTGCCAGCAGCTTACCTGGGACAGGGGGCGAGCAGTACTTC. Its protein is CASSLPGTGGEQYF.

This chain joins TRBV21-1 and TRBJ2-3; the table's D call, TRBD1, has no DNA check behind it. TRBV21-1 represents a pseudogene. This CDR3 spans 13 amino acids. DNA of the CDR3: TGTGCCAGCAGCATAACAGGGGGAGATACGCAGTATTTT. Its translation: CASSITGGDTQYF.

This chain connects TRBV5-1 to TRBJ1-3, with D unclear. The CDR3 has 14 residues. V was shortened by 0 bases and J by 0 bases, with 4 bases between the two germline ends. The V gene's germline CDR1 is SGHRS and CDR2 YFSETQ. The CDR3 DNA reads as TGCGCCAGCAGCTTGGACGGCTCTGGAAACACCATATATTTT. It translates to CASSLDGSGNTIYF.

The chain combines TRBV27 with TRBJ2-3; 10 positions match TRBD2. J was trimmed by 5 bases and V by 6 bases; bases with no gene match: 5. There are 14 residues in the CDR3. Per the germline V gene, CDR1 is MNHEY and CDR2 is SMNVEV (reference sequence). CDR3 nucleotides: TGTGCCAGCAGAAGCGGGGGGGCCGGAGATACGCAGTATTTT. This encodes CASRSGGAGDTQYF.

The chain uses TRBV21-1 and TRBJ2-3; the D call of TRBD2 is as the table states it, not checked on the DNA. TRBV21-1 is a pseudogene segment. The CDR3 contains 15 residues. CDR3 coding DNA: TGTGCCAGCATCAACCTAGCGGGAGGGCCCGATACGCAGTATTTT. Its translation: CASINLAGGPDTQYF.

The genes are TRBV7-2 and TRBJ2-1; 7 nucleotides align to TRBD2. The CDR3 totals 14 residues. Germline assignment: CDR1 SGHTA and CDR2 FQGNSA. The V segment lost 4 bases and the J segment 6 bases; nucleotides outside the gene matches: 6. In DNA form, the CDR3 reads TGTGCCAGCAGCTCAGAGGCTAGCGGCAATGAGCAGTTCTTC. As protein: CASSSEASGNEQFF. Full variable domain (rest looked up from reference TRBV7-2 and TRBJ2-1): GAGVSQSPSNKVTEKGKDVELRCDPISGHTALYWYRQSLGQGLEFLIYFQGNSAPDKSGLPSDRFSAERTGGSVSTLTIQRTQQEDSAVYLCASSSEASGNEQFFGPGTRLTVL.

The gene calls are TRBV3-1 (or the pseudogene TRBV3-2) and TRBJ2-7; TRBD1 agrees at 7 bases. The germline V gene encodes CDR1 LGHDT and CDR2 YNNKEL (reference sequence). The CDR3 totals 15 residues. V lost 1 base and J lost 4; bases outside the gene matches: 7. The CDR3 DNA reads as TGTGCCAGCAGCCAAGCCAAGGGGGCCGGGTACGAGCAGTACTTC. Residues: CASSQAKGAGYEQYF.

The chain combines TRBV29-1 with TRBJ2-6; no clear D. The CDR3 extends over 14 amino acids. The V end lost 7 bases, the J end lost 0 bases, and 10 bases lay between the germline ends. Germline assignment: CDR1 SQVTM and CDR2 ANQGSEA. This CDR3 reads CSAQVSSGANVLTF. Written as DNA, the CDR3 is TGCAGCGCCCAAGTAAGCTCTGGGGCCAACGTCCTGACTTTC.